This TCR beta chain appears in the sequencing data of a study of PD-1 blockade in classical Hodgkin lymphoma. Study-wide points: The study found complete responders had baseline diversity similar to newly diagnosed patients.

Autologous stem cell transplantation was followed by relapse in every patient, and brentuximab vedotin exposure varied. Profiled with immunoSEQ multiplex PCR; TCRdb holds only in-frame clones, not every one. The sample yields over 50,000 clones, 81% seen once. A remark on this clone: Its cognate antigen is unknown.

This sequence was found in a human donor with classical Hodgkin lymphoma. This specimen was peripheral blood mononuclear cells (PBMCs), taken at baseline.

The CDR3 DNA reads TGTGCCGTTAACAGGGGTGCCTATGGCTACACCTTC. Protein product: CAVNRGAYGYTF. The chain combines TRBV25-1 with TRBJ1-2; TRBD1 agrees at 7 bases. The CDR3 contains 12 residues. With V trimmed by 11 bases and J by 4 bases, 7 bases remained unmatched. Germline lookup yields CDR1 MGHDK and CDR2 SYGVNS.